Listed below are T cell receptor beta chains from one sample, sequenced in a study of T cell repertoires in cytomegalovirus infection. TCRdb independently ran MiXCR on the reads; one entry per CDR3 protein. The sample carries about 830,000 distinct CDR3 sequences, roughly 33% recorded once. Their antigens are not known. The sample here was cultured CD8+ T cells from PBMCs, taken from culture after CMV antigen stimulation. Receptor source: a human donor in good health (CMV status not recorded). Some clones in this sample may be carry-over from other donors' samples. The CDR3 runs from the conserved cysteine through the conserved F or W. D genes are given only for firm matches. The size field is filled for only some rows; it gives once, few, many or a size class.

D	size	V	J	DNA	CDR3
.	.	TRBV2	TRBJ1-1	TGTGCCAGCAGTGGGGGGCCTTTT	CASSGGPF
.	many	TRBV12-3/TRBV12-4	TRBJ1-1	TGTGCCAGCAGTTTACCCCGTGGGCAGGAAAACACTGAAGCTTTCTTT	CASSLPRGQENTEAFF
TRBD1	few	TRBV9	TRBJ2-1	TGTGCCAGCAGCGACTCGGTGGAGGGGACAGGGGACAATGAGCAGTTCTTC	CASSDSVEGTGDNEQFF
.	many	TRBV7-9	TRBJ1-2	TGTGCCAGCAGCTTAGGGGGGGACTATCTCAACTATGGCTACACCTTC	CASSLGGDYLNYGYTF
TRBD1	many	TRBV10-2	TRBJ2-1	TGCGCCAGCAGTCCGACAGGGAAGGGTGGTGGTAATGAGCAGTTCTTC	CASSPTGKGGGNEQFF
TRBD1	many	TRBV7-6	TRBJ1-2	TGTGCCAGCAGCTCTAGCGGCGACAGGGGGCTGGATGGCTACACCTTC	CASSSSGDRGLDGYTF
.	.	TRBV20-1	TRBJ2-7	TGCAGTACTAGGCCCCCGGCCCCCTACGAGCAGTACTTC	CSTRPPAPYEQYF
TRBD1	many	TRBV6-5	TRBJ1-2	TGTGCCAGCAAACCCCCTACAGGGGGCTATGGCTACACCTTC	CASKPPTGGYGYTF
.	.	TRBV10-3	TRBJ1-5	TGTGCCATCAAAGAGGACGGGATGTATCAGCCCCAGCATTTT	CAIKEDGMYQPQHF
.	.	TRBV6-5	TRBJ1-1	TGTGCCAGCAGTTACGGGGGGGGGGGAGGCCCTGAAGCTTTCTTT	CASSYGGGGGPEAFF
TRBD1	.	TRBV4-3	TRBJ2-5	TGCGCCAGCAGCCAACAGGACAGGGCCTTCGAGACCCAGTACTTC	CASSQQDRAFETQYF
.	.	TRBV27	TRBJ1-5	TGTGCCAGCTGTCCAGGGTACGGCAGCAATCAGCCCCAGCATTTT	CASCPGYGSNQPQHF
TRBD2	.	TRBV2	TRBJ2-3	TGTGCCAGCAGTGAAAAATTGCTAGCGGGGGCCACAGATACGCAGTATTTT	CASSEKLLAGATDTQYF
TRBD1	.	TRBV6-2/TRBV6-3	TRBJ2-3	TGTGCCAGCAGTTGGACAGGGGATAGGGCAGATACGCAGTATTTT	CASSWTGDRADTQYF
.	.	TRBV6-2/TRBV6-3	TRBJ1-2	TGTGCCAGCAGCCCACCACTAGCGGGATTCTATGGCTACACCTTC	CASSPPLAGFYGYTF
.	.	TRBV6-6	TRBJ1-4	TGTGCCAGCAGGTACTCACTCCGGGACACATCTAATGAAAAACTGTTTTTT	CASRYSLRDTSNEKLFF
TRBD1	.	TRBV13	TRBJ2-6	TGTGCCAGCAGCTTAGGCCTGGGGGGGACAGGGGCAGGCTCTGGGGCCAACGTCCTGACTTTC	CASSLGLGGTGAGSGANVLTF
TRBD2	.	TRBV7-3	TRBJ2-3	TGTGCCAGCAGCTTCCGGGGGGTGGAAGATACGCAGTATTTT	CASSFRGVEDTQYF
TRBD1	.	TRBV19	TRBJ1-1	TGTGCCAGCACCTACGCGGGACAGGGGGCGCTAGCTGAAGCTTTCTTT	CASTYAGQGALAEAFF
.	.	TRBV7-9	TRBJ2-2	TGTGCCAGCGAGTCGGACACCGGGGAGCTGTTTTTT	CASESDTGELFF
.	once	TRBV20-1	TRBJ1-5	TGCAGTGCTAGATCTCGCGAGGGGGTCCGCAATCAGCCCCAGCATTTT	CSARSREGVRNQPQHF
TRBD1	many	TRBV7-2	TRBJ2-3	TGTGCCAGCAGCTTTAGGGGGCGAACAGATACGCAGTATTTT	CASSFRGRTDTQYF
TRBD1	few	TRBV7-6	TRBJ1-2	TGTGCCAGCAGCTTAGCGCCCGGACAGGGTAACTCAGAGGACTATGGCTACACCTTC	CASSLAPGQGNSEDYGYTF
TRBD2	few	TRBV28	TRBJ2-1	TGTGCCAGCAGTTCCCTAGCGGGGGGGCATAATGAGCAGTTCTTC	CASSSLAGGHNEQFF
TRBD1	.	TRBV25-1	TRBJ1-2	TGTGCCAGCAGTGAATATTTTGGGACAGGGGGCCATACCTATGGCTACACCTTC	CASSEYFGTGGHTYGYTF
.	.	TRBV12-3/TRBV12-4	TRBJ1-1	TGTACCAGCAGTTTGGCGGTGAACACTGAAGCTTTCTTT	CTSSLAVNTEAFF
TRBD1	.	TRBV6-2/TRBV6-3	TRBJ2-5	TGTGCCAGCAGCCCCTTTAAAGGACAGGGGGAGACCCAGTACTTC	CASSPFKGQGETQYF
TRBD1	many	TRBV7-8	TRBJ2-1	TGTGCCAGCAGCGGATCGGACAGGGACGAAAGCTCCTACAATGAGCAGTTCTTC	CASSGSDRDESSYNEQFF
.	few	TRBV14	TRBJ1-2	TGTGCCAGCAGCCAAGATCGGAAAGGGACTAACTATGGCTACACCTTC	CASSQDRKGTNYGYTF
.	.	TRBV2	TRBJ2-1	TGTGCCAGCAAAGAAGAATTGGGCGGGGCCCTCTACAATGAGCAGTTCTTC	CASKEELGGALYNEQFF
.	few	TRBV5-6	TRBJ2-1	TGTGCCAGCAGCGGGGAGGGGGTGTTCGACGAATACTCCTACAATGAGCAGTTCTTC	CASSGEGVFDEYSYNEQFF
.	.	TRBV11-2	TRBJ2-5	TGTGCCAGCAGCTCGGGACTCCCCAGGGAGACCCAGTACTTC	CASSSGLPRETQYF
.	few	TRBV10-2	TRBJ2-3	TGCGCCAGCATATCCGGAGGGGCTACAGATACGCAGTATTTT	CASISGGATDTQYF
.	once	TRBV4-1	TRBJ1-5	TGCGCCAGCAGCCAAGATTTCCCTCTAAGGGAGCCCCAGCATTTT	CASSQDFPLREPQHF